This T cell receptor (beta chain) was found in a study of T-cell reconstitution after alpha-beta-depleted transplantation in children. Unique molecular identifiers were built into the TCRbeta library. One entry per CDR3 protein results from TCRdb running MiXCR on the PCR reads. The sample holds approximately 70,000 distinct CDR3 sequences; around 4.7% are singletons and the top ten take over 15%. This CDR3 is 15 amino acids long. Trimming at V came to 4 bases and at J to 0 bases, leaving 4 bases not matched to a gene. The germline CDR1 and CDR2 sequences are LGHNA and YSLEER. This clonotype was observed many times.

The chain joins TRBV4-3 to TRBJ2-7, with 9 bases matching TRBD1. Source: PBMCs, mostly from graft donor cells, taken 180 days after TCRalphabeta/CD19-depleted stem cell transplant. The TCR was taken from a boy under two years old who had a stem cell transplant for acute myeloid leukemia, so the T cells may come from the graft donor. In nucleotides, the CDR3 is TGCGCCAGCAGCCCGGGGACAGGGATCTCCTACGAGCAGTACTTC. Translation: CASSPGTGISYEQYF.